This T cell receptor (beta chain) was captured by sequencing in a study of CD8+CD57+ T cells in acquired aplastic anemia. At the level of the study: The DNA of sorted CD4+ and CD8+ cells averaged roughly 3 ug. Notes on the study in general: CD8+ Simpson's diversity in patients was not significantly different from that in controls.

This clonotype was seen ten or more times. Its antigen is unknown. Researchers used genomic DNA as the template to profile TCR beta VDJ and CDR3. TCRdb passed the reads through MiXCR, listing each CDR3 protein once. The repertoire holds a few hundred thousand distinct CDR3 sequences, with under 65% as singletons. This TCR derives from a human donor in good health. The sequenced sample consisted of sorted CD4+, CD8+, or CD8+CD57+ T cells (not recorded which) from PBMCs.

This chain's CDR3 is CASSVSGRNTGELFF. The CDR3 DNA follows: TGTGCCAGCAGCGTCAGCGGGAGAAACACCGGGGAGCTGTTTTTT. The chain couples TRBV9 to TRBJ2-2; TRBD2 matches at 8 bases. In germline, CDR1 is SGDLS, CDR2 YYNGEE. The CDR3 has 15 amino acids. Trimming cost V 2 bases and J 2 bases; bases outside gene matches: 2.